This TCR beta chain was recorded in a study of T cell repertoires in cytomegalovirus infection. Study results and limitations: The ex vivo response was dominated by HLA-C-restricted CMV-specific TCR beta clonotypes. Identification of carriers of CMV plus the relevant HLA was performed using cumulative public TCR beta family frequency.

This CDR3 spans 15 amino acids. Unmatched junction bases numbered 6, after V lost 4 bases and J lost 6 bases. Germline V gene sequence: CDR1 SGHVS, CDR2 FNYEAQ. TCRdb re-analysed the reads in MiXCR, keeping a single row per CDR3 protein. The sample consists of some 320,000 distinct CDR3 sequences, 25% to 30% of them appearing once. A word on this clonotype: Its antigen is unknown.

The specimen comprised cultured PBMCs, sampled from culture after CMV antigen stimulation. The receptor was derived from a human donor in good health (CMV status not recorded). Some clones in this sample may be carry-over from other donors' samples. The chain joins TRBV7-6 to TRBJ2-2, with TRBD1 matching over 9 bases. CDR3 nucleotides: TGTGCCAGCAGCTCAGGACAGGGGAGGGCCGGGGAGCTGTTTTTT. Protein: CASSSGQGRAGELFF.